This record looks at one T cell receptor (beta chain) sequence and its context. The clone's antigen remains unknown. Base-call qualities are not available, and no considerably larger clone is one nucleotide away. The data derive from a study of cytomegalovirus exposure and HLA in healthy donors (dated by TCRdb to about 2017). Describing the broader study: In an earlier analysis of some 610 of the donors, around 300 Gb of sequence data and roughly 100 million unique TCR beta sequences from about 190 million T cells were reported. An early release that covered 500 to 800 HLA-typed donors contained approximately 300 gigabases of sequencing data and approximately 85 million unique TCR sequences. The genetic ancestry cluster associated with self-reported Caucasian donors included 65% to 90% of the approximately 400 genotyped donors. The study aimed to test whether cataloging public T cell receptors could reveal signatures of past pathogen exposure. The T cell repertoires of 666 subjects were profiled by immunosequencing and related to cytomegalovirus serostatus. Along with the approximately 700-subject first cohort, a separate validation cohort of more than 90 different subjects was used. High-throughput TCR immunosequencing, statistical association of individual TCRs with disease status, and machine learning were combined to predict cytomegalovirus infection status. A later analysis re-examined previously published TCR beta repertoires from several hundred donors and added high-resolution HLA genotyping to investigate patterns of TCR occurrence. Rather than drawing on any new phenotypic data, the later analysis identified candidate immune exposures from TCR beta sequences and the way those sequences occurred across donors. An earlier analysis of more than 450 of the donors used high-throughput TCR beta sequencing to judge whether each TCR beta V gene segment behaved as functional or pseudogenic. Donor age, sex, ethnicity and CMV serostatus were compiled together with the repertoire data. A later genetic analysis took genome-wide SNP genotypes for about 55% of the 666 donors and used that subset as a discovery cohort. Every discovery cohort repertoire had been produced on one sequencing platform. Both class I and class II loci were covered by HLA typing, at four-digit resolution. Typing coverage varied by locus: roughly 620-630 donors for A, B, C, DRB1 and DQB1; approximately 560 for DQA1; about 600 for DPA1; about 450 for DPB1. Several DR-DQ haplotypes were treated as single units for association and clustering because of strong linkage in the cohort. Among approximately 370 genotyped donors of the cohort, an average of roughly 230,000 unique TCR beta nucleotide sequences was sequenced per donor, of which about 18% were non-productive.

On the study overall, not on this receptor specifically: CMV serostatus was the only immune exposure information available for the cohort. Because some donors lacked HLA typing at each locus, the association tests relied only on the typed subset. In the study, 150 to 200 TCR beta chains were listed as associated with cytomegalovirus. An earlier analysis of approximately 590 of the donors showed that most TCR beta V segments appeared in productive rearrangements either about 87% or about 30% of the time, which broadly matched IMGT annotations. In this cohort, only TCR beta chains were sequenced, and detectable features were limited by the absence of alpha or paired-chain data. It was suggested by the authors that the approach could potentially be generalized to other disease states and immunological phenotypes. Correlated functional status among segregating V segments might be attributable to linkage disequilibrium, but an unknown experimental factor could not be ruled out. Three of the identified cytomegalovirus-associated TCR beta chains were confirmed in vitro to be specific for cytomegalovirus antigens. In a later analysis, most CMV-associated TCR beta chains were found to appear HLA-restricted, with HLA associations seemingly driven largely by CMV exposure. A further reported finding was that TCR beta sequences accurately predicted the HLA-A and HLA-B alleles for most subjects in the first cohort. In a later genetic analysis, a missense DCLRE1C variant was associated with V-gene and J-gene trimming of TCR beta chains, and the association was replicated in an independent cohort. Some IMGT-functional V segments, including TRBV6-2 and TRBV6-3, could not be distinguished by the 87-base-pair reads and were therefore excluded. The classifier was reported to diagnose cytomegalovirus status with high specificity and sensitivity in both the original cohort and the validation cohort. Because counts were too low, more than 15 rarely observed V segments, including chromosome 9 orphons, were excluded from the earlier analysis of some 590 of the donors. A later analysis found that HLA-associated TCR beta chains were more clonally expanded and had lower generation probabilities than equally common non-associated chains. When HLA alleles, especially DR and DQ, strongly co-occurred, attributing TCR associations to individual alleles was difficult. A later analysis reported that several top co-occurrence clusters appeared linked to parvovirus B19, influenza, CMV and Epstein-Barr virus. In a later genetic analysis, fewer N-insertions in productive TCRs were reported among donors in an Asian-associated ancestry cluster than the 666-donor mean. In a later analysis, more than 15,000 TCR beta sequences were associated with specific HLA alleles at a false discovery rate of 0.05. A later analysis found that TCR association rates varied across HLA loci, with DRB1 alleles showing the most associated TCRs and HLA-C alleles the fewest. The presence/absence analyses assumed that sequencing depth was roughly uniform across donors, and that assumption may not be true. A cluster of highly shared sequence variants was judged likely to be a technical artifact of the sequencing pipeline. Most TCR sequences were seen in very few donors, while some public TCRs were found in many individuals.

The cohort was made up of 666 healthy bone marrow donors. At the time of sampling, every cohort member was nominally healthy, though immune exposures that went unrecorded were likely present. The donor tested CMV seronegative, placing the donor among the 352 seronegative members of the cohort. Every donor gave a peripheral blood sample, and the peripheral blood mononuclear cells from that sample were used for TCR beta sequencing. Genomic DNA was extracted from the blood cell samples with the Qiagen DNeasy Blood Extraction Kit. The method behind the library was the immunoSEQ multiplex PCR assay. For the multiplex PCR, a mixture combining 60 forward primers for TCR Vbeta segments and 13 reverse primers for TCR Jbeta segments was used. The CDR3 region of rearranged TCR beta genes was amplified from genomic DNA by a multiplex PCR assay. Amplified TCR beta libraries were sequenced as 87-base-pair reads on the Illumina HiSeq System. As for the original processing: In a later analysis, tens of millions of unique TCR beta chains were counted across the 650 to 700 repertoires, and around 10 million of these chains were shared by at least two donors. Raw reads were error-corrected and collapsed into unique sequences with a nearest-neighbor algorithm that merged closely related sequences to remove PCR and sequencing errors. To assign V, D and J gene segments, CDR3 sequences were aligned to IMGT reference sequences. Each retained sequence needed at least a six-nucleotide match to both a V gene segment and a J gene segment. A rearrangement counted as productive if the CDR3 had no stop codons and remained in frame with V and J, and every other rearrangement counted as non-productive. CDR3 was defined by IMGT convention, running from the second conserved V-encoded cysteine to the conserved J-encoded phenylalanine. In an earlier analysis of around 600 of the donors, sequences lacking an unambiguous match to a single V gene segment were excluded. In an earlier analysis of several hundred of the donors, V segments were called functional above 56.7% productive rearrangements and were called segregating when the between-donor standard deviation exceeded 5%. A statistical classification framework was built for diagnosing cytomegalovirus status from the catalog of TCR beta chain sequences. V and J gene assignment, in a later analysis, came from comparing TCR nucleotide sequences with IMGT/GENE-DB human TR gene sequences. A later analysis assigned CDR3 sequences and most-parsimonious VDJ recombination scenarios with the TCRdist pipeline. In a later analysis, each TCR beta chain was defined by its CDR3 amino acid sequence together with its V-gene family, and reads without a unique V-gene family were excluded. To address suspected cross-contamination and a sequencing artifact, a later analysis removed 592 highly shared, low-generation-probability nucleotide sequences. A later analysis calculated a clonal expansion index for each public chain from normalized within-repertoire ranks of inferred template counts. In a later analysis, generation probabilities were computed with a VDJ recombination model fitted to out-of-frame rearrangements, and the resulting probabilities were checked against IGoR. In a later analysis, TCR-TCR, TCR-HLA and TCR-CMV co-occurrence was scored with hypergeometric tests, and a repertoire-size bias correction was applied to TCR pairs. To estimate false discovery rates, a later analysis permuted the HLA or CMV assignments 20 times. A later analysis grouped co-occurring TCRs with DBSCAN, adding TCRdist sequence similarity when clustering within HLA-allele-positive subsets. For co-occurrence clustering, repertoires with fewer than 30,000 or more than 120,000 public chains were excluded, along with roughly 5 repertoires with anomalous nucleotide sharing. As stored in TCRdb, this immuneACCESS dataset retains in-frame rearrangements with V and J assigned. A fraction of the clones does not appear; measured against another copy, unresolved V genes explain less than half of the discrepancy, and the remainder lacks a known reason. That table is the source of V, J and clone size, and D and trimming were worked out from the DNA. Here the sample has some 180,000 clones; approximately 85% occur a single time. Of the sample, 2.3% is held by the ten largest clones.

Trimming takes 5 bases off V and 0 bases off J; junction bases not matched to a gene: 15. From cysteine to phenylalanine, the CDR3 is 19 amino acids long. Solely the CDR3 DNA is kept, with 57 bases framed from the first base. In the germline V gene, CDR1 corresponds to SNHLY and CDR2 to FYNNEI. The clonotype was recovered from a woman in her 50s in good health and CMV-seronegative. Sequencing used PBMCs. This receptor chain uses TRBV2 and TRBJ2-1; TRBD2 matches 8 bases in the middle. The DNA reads TGTGCCAGCAGTACCAGCGGGAGAGGCCAGGTTAGCTCCTACAATGAGCAGTTCTTC. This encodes CASSTSGRGQVSSYNEQFF.